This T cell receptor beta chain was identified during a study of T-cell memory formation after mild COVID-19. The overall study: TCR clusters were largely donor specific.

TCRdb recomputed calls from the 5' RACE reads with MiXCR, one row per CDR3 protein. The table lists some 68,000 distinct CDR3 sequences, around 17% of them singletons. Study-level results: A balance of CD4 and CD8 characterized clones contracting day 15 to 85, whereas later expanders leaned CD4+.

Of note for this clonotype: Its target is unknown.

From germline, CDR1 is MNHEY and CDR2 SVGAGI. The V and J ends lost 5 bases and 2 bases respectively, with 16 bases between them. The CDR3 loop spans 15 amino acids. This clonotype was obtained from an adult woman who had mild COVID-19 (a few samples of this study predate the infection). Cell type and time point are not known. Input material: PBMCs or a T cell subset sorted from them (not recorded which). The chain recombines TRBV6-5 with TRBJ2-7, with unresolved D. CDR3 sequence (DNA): TGTGCCAGCAGTACGCGGACCGCCAGCGCCTACGAGCAGTACTTC. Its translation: CASSTRTASAYEQYF.